This T cell receptor (beta chain) was sequenced in a study of OX40 agonist ivuxolimab in advanced cancers. Study as a whole: The dose of intravenous ivuxolimab that patients received every 2 weeks ranged from 0.01 to 10 mg/kg.

In this sample, this clone turned up once. Its antigen is not known. The data were produced by immunoSEQ multiplex PCR, yet TCRdb's version contains in-frame clones alone and is incomplete. The sample contains tens of thousands of clones, about 80% of which appear only once. Study-level results: Dose levels from 0.1 to 3.0 mg/kg saw CD4+ and CD8+ blood T cells expand clonally by week 6. CD8+ T cells (on average) carried more expanded clones than CD4+ T cells.

Germline CDR1 ENHRY, CDR2 SYGVKD. V gave up 2 bases and J gave up 3 bases, with 8 bases separating them. This CDR3 has 14 amino acids. The receptor was derived from an adult with an advanced solid tumor such as melanoma, head and neck, liver or kidney cancer. The sample was CD4+ or CD8+ T cells sorted from blood, taken in a trial of the OX40 agonist ivuxolimab. This chain links TRBV10-3 with TRBJ1-5, with a weak D call TRBD1 (5 bases). CDR3 protein: CAISEGRDNQPQHF. CDR3 sequence (DNA): TGTGCCATCAGTGAGGGCAGGGACAATCAGCCCCAGCATTTT.